This TCR beta chain was recovered during a study of cytomegalovirus exposure and HLA in healthy donors. PCR involved 60 Vbeta and 13 Jbeta primers. The table came from immunoSEQ multiplex PCR; TCRdb's copy has only in-frame clones and leaves some out. The data contain 130,000 to 150,000 clones, under 80% of them seen just once; the ten biggest clones take up 2.5% to 3%. This clone showed up just a few times. This same CDR3 is encoded by further DNA sequences in the sample. The germline V gene encodes CDR1 LNHDA and CDR2 SQIVND (reference sequence). The V gene lost 3 bases and the J gene lost 0 bases, with 6 bases spanning the gap. This CDR3 comprises 14 residues.

The TCR comes from a male donor in good health and CMV-seronegative. This chain connects TRBV19 to TRBJ2-1; tentative D call: TRBD2 (6 bases). The sequenced sample consisted of PBMCs. The CDR3 nucleotides read TGTGCCAGTAGTATCGGGAGCTCCTACAATGAGCAGTTCTTC. This gives the protein CASSIGSSYNEQFF.